These 14 T cell receptor beta chains came from one sample sequenced in a study of cytomegalovirus exposure and HLA in healthy donors. Using immunoSEQ multiplex PCR, the repertoire was profiled, and TCRdb retains in-frame clones only, with some absent. The sample includes about 200,000 clones, approximately 82% seen only once; the top ten take roughly an eighth. Sequencing input: PBMCs. Receptor source: a woman between 25 and 40 years old in good health and CMV-seropositive.

The chain carries TRBV5-4 and TRBJ2-1, with a tentative D call TRBD2 (6 bases). The germline V gene encodes CDR1 SGHNT and CDR2 YYREEE (reference sequence). The CDR3 sequence is 17 residues long. The germline V and J ends were trimmed by 3 bases and 7 bases, with 23 bases remaining between them. The CDR3 spells CASSSPIGTGERNEQFF. CDR3 DNA sequence: TGTGCCAGCAGCTCCCCTATCGGGACGGGAGAACGGAATGAGCAGTTCTTC.

V gene TRBV7-6 combines with J gene TRBJ2-3; 7 bases match TRBD1. Germline-derived CDR1 and CDR2 are SGHVS and FNYEAQ. The ends lost 5 bases at V and 10 bases at J; junction bases unmatched: 3. CDR3 length: 11 residues. In DNA, the CDR3 is TGTGCCAGCAGCCAGACAGGGCCGCAGTATTTT. This translates into CASSQTGPQYF.

The table lists this clone with a count of one. The rearrangement joins TRBV7-9 to TRBJ2-1, with a possible D match to TRBD1 (5 bases). The V end was cut by 2 bases, the J end by 9 bases, with 5 bases between. Germline V CDR1 and CDR2: SEHNR, FQNEAQ (reference sequence). CDR3 size: 11 residues. For the CDR3, the DNA is TGTGCCAGCAGCTTACAGGGTGAGCAGTTCTTC. Protein sequence: CASSLQGEQFF.

The rearrangement links TRBV18 to TRBJ2-1, with D tentatively TRBD2 (7 bases). Looked up from germline, CDR1 is KGHSH and CDR2 is LQKENI. The CDR3 consists of 14 residues. V lost 5 bases and J 4 bases, leaving 12 bases between the germline ends. The CDR3 coding sequence is TGTGCCAGCTCAGAGGGGGGGAGTTACAATGAGCAGTTCTTC. The encoded protein is CASSEGGSYNEQFF.

This clone was seen just once. V usage is TRBV7-2 and J usage is TRBJ1-5; D is possibly TRBD1 (6 bases). Germline V gene sequence: CDR1 SGHTA, CDR2 FQGNSA. Trimming shortened V by 4 bases and J by 5 bases, and 12 bases separated the two germline ends. The CDR3 contains 14 residues. Here the CDR3 DNA reads TGTGCCAGCAGCTCCGCCAGGGGAGATCAGCCCCAGCATTTT. Translated: CASSSARGDQPQHF.

The V gene is TRBV7-6, the J gene TRBJ2-7; the D gene is possibly TRBD2 (5 bases). The germline gives CDR1 SGHVS, CDR2 FNYEAQ. This CDR3 region has 15 residues. With 1 base removed from V and 3 bases from J, the gap between germline ends came to 13 bases. This chain's CDR3 is CASSLDAGRYYEQYF. The CDR3 DNA follows: TGTGCCAGCAGCTTAGACGCGGGCCGTTACTACGAGCAGTACTTC.

The rearrangement uses TRBV5-6 and TRBJ2-7; D ambiguous. The V gene's germline CDR1 is SGHDT and CDR2 YYEEEE. V was shortened by 0 bases and J by 0 bases, with 7 bases between the two germline ends. The CDR3 contains 14 residues. The CDR3 region is CASSLGGSSYEQYF. In nucleotides, the CDR3 is TGTGCCAGCAGCTTGGGCGGAAGCTCCTACGAGCAGTACTTC.

J is TRBJ2-3 and V is TRBV4-2; 10 bases are shared with TRBD2. This CDR3 comprises 18 residues. Trimming took 0 bases from V and 2 from J; bases not matched to a gene: 8. CDR1 is LGHNA and CDR2 is YNFKEQ in the germline V gene. In nucleotides, the CDR3 is TGTGCCAGCAGCCAAGATACTAGCGGGGTTTATATCACAGATACGCAGTATTTT. Translation gives CASSQDTSGVYITDTQYF.

This clone was detected a few times. This sample also contains other DNA sequences that code for the same CDR3. The chain carries TRBV7-2 and TRBJ1-1, with 8 bases matching TRBD1. Losses at the gene ends were 5 bases for V and 4 bases for J; bases not matched to a gene: 3. This CDR3 spans 13 amino acids. Germline CDR1 is SGHTA and CDR2 is FQGNSA. The CDR3 DNA reads TGTGCCAGCAGCCTCACAGGGGGCACTGAAGCTTTCTTT. This encodes CASSLTGGTEAFF.

This rearrangement joins TRBV29-1 to TRBJ1-2, with 7 bases matching TRBD1. The V and J ends lost 6 bases and 3 bases, in that order; junction bases with no gene match: 13. CDR3 size: 15 residues. CDR1 is SQVTM and CDR2 is ANQGSEA in the germline V gene. CDR3 region: CSVPAGGALDYGYTF. As DNA, the CDR3 is TGCAGCGTACCGGCAGGGGGAGCTTTAGACTATGGCTACACCTTC.

The J gene is TRBJ2-7, the V gene TRBV4-2, with 11 bases matching TRBD2. This CDR3 spans 16 amino acids. After removal of 2 bases from V and 4 bases from J, the junction contained 7 bases not matched to a gene. The germline CDR1 and CDR2 sequences are LGHNA and YNFKEQ. CDR3 region: CASSQTIAGGPYEQYF. The CDR3 DNA reads TGTGCCAGCAGCCAAACTATAGCGGGAGGGCCTTACGAGCAGTACTTC.

The chain is built from TRBV2 and TRBJ2-4, with 7 bases fitting TRBD1. J gave up 5 bases and V 6 bases, and 4 bases lay outside the gene matches. Germline CDR1 SNHLY, CDR2 FYNNEI. This CDR3 region has 13 residues. CDR3 nucleotides: TGTGCCAGCAGAAGGGACAGCCAAAACATTCAGTACTTC. It specifies CASRRDSQNIQYF.

The V gene is TRBV2, the J gene TRBJ2-2, with a weak D call TRBD1 (6 bases). The CDR3 covers 16 residues. Per germline, CDR1 SNHLY and CDR2 FYNNEI. V was pared by 4 bases and J by 1 base, with 13 bases between. CDR3 DNA: TGTGCCAGCAGTGTTGAGGACAGCAGGAACACCGGGGAGCTGTTTTTT. The encoded protein is CASSVEDSRNTGELFF.

This clone occurred once. The chain combines TRBV19 with TRBJ2-3; D may be TRBD1 (7 bases). Trimming took 4 bases from V and 6 from J, leaving 11 bases between them. CDR1 and CDR2 (germline): LNHDA, SQIVND (reference sequence). The CDR3 totals 13 residues. The CDR3 loop is CASSTGGGDTQYF. In DNA, the CDR3 is TGTGCCAGTAGTACAGGGGGAGGCGATACGCAGTATTTT. Full variable domain (missing parts from reference TRBV19 and TRBJ2-3): DGGITQSPKYLFRKEGQNVTLSCEQNLNHDAMYWYRQDPGQGLRLIYYSQIVNDFQKGDIAEGYSVSREKKESFPLTVTSAQKNPTAFYLCASSTGGGDTQYFGPGTRLTVL.